The 21 T cell receptor beta chains reported below all come from one sample, sequenced in a study of technical replicates of blood from a few donors. Some clones are missing from TCRdb's copy, which holds only in-frame ones; the method was immunoSEQ multiplex PCR. The data contain around 70,000 clones, approximately 94% of them singletons. The sequenced material came from T cells isolated from PBMCs. These receptors originate from a human donor in good health.

The chain has TRBV28 and TRBJ2-7, with TRBD2 matching 11 bases. Trimming at V came to 6 bases and at J to 4 bases, leaving 8 bases not matched to a gene. Germline assignment: CDR1 MDHEN and CDR2 SYDVKM. This CDR3 spans 15 amino acids. This chain's CDR3 is CASSQKLAGVYEQYF. For the CDR3, the DNA is TGTGCCAGCAGCCAAAAACTAGCGGGAGTATACGAGCAGTACTTC.

The V gene is TRBV30, the J gene TRBJ2-3; 7 nucleotides line up with TRBD1. This CDR3 has 14 amino acids. V was pared by 4 bases and J by 6 bases, with 10 bases of the junction left unmatched. Germline loops: CDR1 GTSNPN, CDR2 SVGIG (reference sequence). CDR3 nucleotide sequence: TGTGCCTGGACCCCGACAGGGTACGCTGATACGCAGTATTTT. Amino acid sequence: CAWTPTGYADTQYF. Combining the CDR3 with reference TRBV30 and TRBJ2-3 gives the whole variable domain SQTIHQWPATLVQPVGSPLSLECTVEGTSNPNLYWYRQAAGRGLQLLFYSVGIGQISSEVPQNLSASRPQDRQFILSSKKLLLSDSGFYLCAWTPTGYADTQYFGPGTRLTVL.

The chain employs TRBV4-3 and TRBJ2-1; 8 nucleotides align to TRBD2. From germline, CDR1 is LGHNA and CDR2 YSLEER. The CDR3 length is 16 residues. Trimming took 2 bases from V and 2 from J; bases not matched to a gene: 5. CDR3 in amino acids: CASSQHSGDPYNEQFF. In DNA, the CDR3 is TGCGCCAGCAGCCAACATAGCGGGGACCCCTACAATGAGCAGTTCTTC.

The chain couples TRBV28 to TRBJ1-5, with TRBD1 identical over 8 bases. Unmatched junction bases numbered 7, after V lost 3 bases and J lost 6 bases. CDR1 is MDHEN, CDR2 SYDVKM, per germline. This CDR3 has 15 amino acids. DNA of the CDR3: TGTGCCAGCAGTTTGCCAATACAGGGGGTTCAGCCCCAGCATTTT. Translating it yields CASSLPIQGVQPQHF.

The rearrangement links TRBV5-1 to TRBJ1-2, with 9 bases lining up with TRBD1. This CDR3 region has 14 residues. CDR1 and CDR2 from the germline V gene are SGHRS and YFSETQ. V shed 3 bases, J shed 4 bases, and the junction held 4 bases outside the gene matches. CDR3 DNA sequence: TGCGCCAGCAGCTACCAGGGACAGGGCTATGGCTACACCTTC. Amino acid sequence: CASSYQGQGYGYTF.

The V gene is TRBV11-2, the J gene TRBJ1-2; tentatively, D is TRBD1 (6 bases). Between the trimmed V and J ends, which lost 2 bases and 5 bases, there was a span of 12 bases. Per the germline V gene, CDR1 is SGHAT and CDR2 is FQNNGV. This CDR3 region has 14 residues. Written as DNA, the CDR3 is TGTGCCAGCAGCTTATCGGACAGACCTTATGGCTACACCTTC. Its translation: CASSLSDRPYGYTF.

V is TRBV11-2 and J is TRBJ2-1; D uncertain. The ends were cut back, 0 bases at V and 6 bases at J, with 6 bases in the middle. Germline values: CDR1 SGHAT, CDR2 FQNNGV. The CDR3 spans 13 residues. The CDR3 region is CASSLDLSNEQFF. CDR3 bases: TGTGCCAGCAGCTTAGATCTTTCCAATGAGCAGTTCTTC.

This clone was recorded once. The CDR3 spells CASSSEGGANTGELFF. CDR3 nucleotide sequence: TGTGCCAGCAGCTCCGAAGGGGGTGCGAACACCGGGGAGCTGTTTTTT. The gene calls are TRBV5-4 and TRBJ2-2; possibly TRBD1 for D (6 bases). Germline V gives CDR1 SGHNT, CDR2 YYREEE (reference sequence). The CDR3 sequence is 16 residues long. Trimming shortened V by 3 bases and J by 0 bases, and 12 bases separated the two germline ends.

The genes are TRBV29-1 and TRBJ2-3; 10 positions match TRBD1. J was trimmed by 4 bases and V by 7 bases; bases with no gene match: 8. There are 14 residues in the CDR3. The V gene's germline CDR1 is SQVTM and CDR2 ANQGSEA. This CDR3 is CSAPGQGNSDTQYF. CDR3 in DNA: TGCAGCGCGCCGGGACAGGGGAATTCAGATACGCAGTATTTT.

This chain connects TRBV30 to TRBJ1-3; no reliable D call. V lost 2 bases and J lost 2, with 7 bases in between. The germline V gene encodes CDR1 GTSNPN and CDR2 SVGIG (reference sequence). The CDR3 has 13 amino acids. The DNA for the CDR3 is TGTGCCTGGAGTCCCCCCGCTGGAAACACCATATATTTT. Translating it yields CAWSPPAGNTIYF.

The gene calls are TRBV4-2 and TRBJ2-5, with a weak D call TRBD1 (5 bases). V was cut by 0 bases and J by 4 bases, with 9 bases left in between. The CDR3 sequence is 14 residues long. Germline V gene sequence: CDR1 LGHNA, CDR2 YNFKEQ. This CDR3 is CASSQEAGSETQYF. As DNA, the CDR3 is TGTGCCAGCAGCCAAGAAGCAGGGTCAGAGACCCAGTACTTC.

This sequence joins TRBV5-1 and TRBJ1-4; maybe TRBD1 (5 bases). V was clipped by 1 base and J by 5 bases, with 12 bases between them. The germline CDR1 and CDR2 sequences are SGHRS and YFSETQ. The CDR3 spans 15 residues. DNA for the CDR3: TGCGCCAGCAGCTTGATAACAGGACAAAATGAAAAACTGTTTTTT. Protein: CASSLITGQNEKLFF.

The sample holds one count of this clone. This sequence joins TRBV11-3 and TRBJ2-3; tentatively, D is TRBD2 (6 bases). From germline, CDR1 is SGHNT and CDR2 YENEEA. The CDR3 has 16 amino acids. Deletions cut 3 bases from V and 2 bases from J, with 15 bases between. CDR3 loop: CASSFGGLATTDTQYF. DNA of the CDR3: TGTGCCAGCAGCTTTGGAGGGCTAGCGACCACAGATACGCAGTATTTT.

The chain has TRBV10-2 and TRBJ1-2; the D gene is possibly TRBD1 (6 bases). CDR3 length equals 11 residues. Germline CDR1 WSHSY, CDR2 SAAADI. The V and J ends lost 7 bases and 8 bases respectively, with 11 bases between them. The CDR3 DNA is TGCGCCAGCACGGCAGGGGAAGGCTACACCTTC. Protein sequence: CASTAGEGYTF.

The genes are TRBV6-5 and TRBJ1-1; D not resolved. The V gene lost 6 bases and the J gene lost 0 bases, with 11 bases spanning the gap. Germline lookup yields CDR1 MNHEY and CDR2 SVGAGI. The CDR3 has 14 amino acids. The CDR3 is CASSPGGMNTEAFF. CDR3 DNA sequence: TGTGCCAGCAGCCCCGGAGGGATGAACACTGAAGCTTTCTTT.

The J gene is TRBJ1-4, the V gene TRBV11-2; 7 nucleotides agree with TRBD1. From germline, CDR1 is SGHAT and CDR2 FQNNGV. CDR3 size: 13 residues. With V trimmed by 0 bases and J by 8 bases, 0 bases remained unmatched. CDR3 sequence (DNA): TGTGCCAGCAGCTTAGACAGGGGGGAAAAACTGTTTTTT. Translating it yields CASSLDRGEKLFF.

This chain connects TRBV11-3 to TRBJ2-4, with 7 nucleotides matching TRBD2. Germline V gene sequence: CDR1 SGHNT, CDR2 YENEEA. CDR3 length: 14 residues. J was trimmed by 1 base and V by 6 bases; bases with no gene match: 3. Here the CDR3 DNA reads TGTGCCAGCAGAATGCGGGAGGCCAAAAACATTCAGTACTTC. Its translation is CASRMREAKNIQYF. Complete variable domain (other parts from reference TRBV11-3 and TRBJ2-4): EAGVVQSPRYKIIEKKQPVAFWCNPISGHNTLYWYLQNLGQGPELLIRYENEEAVDDSQLPKDRFSAERLKGVDSTLKIQPAELGDSAVYLCASRMREAKNIQYFGAGTRLSVL.

The chain joins TRBV15 to TRBJ2-7; D remains unclear. Trimming cost V 0 bases and J 6 bases, with 12 bases left between them. This CDR3 is 14 amino acids long. Per the germline V gene, CDR1 is LNHNV and CDR2 is YYDKDF (reference sequence). The CDR3 loop reads CATSRDLTPREQYF. The DNA for the CDR3 is TGTGCCACCAGCAGAGATTTGACTCCGCGCGAGCAGTACTTC.

This clone was seen only once. This sequence joins TRBV9 and TRBJ2-7; 11 positions match TRBD2. CDR3 size: 16 residues. Trimming at V came to 0 bases and at J to 4 bases, leaving 6 bases not matched to a gene. From germline, CDR1 is SGDLS and CDR2 YYNGEE. This CDR3 is CASSVDSLAGGYEQYF. CDR3 nucleotides: TGTGCCAGCAGCGTAGATTCCCTAGCGGGAGGTTACGAGCAGTACTTC.

The genes are TRBV6-1 and TRBJ1-2, with D maybe TRBD1 (6 bases). This CDR3 contains 15 residues. Trimming cost V 6 bases and J 0 bases, with 14 bases left between them. The germline gives CDR1 MNHNS, CDR2 SASEGT. CDR3 coding DNA: TGTGCCAGCAGCCATGAGACAGGTCCTAACTATGGCTACACCTTC. Encoded protein: CASSHETGPNYGYTF.

This sequence joins TRBV5-4 and TRBJ2-7; D uncertain. CDR3 length: 11 residues. The germline CDR1 and CDR2 sequences are SGHNT and YYREEE (reference sequence). The V and J ends lost 0 bases and 6 bases respectively, with 4 bases between them. The CDR3 region is CASSLAGEQYF. The CDR3 coding sequence is TGTGCCAGCAGCTTGGCCGGCGAGCAGTACTTC.